Shown below are 21 T cell receptor beta chains from a single sample sequenced in a study of shared clonotypes between healthy human individuals. Using immunoSEQ multiplex PCR, the repertoire was profiled, and TCRdb retains in-frame clones only, with some absent. The profile shows 2,500,000 or so clones, 85% to 95% of them singletons. The material sequenced was naive CD4+ T cells from PBMCs. Subset in this sample: CD45RA+ positively selected. The receptor set was obtained from a man between 18 and 29 years old in good health. Some clones in this sample may be carry-over from other donors' samples.

The rearrangement joins TRBV29-1 to TRBJ1-4; D may be TRBD1 (6 bases). From germline, CDR1 is SQVTM and CDR2 ANQGSEA. This CDR3 region has 12 residues. Between the trimmed V and J ends, which lost 7 bases and 4 bases, there was a span of 10 bases. CDR3: CSAGDLNEKLFF. CDR3 coding DNA: TGCAGCGCAGGGGACCTTAATGAAAAACTGTTTTTT.

This clone has just one count. The chain recombines TRBV15 with TRBJ1-2; D perhaps matches TRBD1 (5 bases). Germline V lookup: CDR1 LNHNV, CDR2 YYDKDF (reference sequence). The CDR3 totals 15 residues. V was trimmed by 3 bases and J by 7 bases, leaving 18 bases between them. CDR3 region: CATSSTSWGDGGYTF. As DNA, the CDR3 is TGTGCCACCAGCAGCACGAGTTGGGGGGATGGTGGCTACACCTTC.

The gene calls are TRBV5-6 and TRBJ1-5, with TRBD1 as a possible D gene (6 bases). The germline V and J ends were trimmed by 2 bases and 2 bases, with 17 bases remaining between them. The germline V gene has CDR1 SGHDT and CDR2 YYEEEE. The CDR3 length is 17 residues. In nucleotides, the CDR3 is TGTGCCAGCAGCTTATTTCGGGGGCTTAGTGGCAATCAGCCCCAGCATTTT. Translating it yields CASSLFRGLSGNQPQHF. Looking up the rest from reference TRBV5-6 and TRBJ1-5 gives the full variable domain: DAGVTQSPTHLIKTRGQQVTLRCSPKSGHDTVSWYQQALGQGPQFIFQYYEEEERQRGNFPDRFSGHQFPNYSSELNVNALLLGDSALYLCASSLFRGLSGNQPQHFGDGTRLSIL.

The chain combines TRBV5-1 with TRBJ1-4; the D is unclear. The CDR3 spans 13 residues. Germline CDR1 and CDR2: SGHRS and YFSETQ. Trimming stripped 4 bases from V and 8 bases from J, with 12 bases between. The CDR3 region is CASSEGYVEKLFF. The DNA of the CDR3 is TGCGCCAGCAGCGAGGGCTACGTCGAAAAACTGTTTTTT. Complete variable domain (other parts from reference TRBV5-1 and TRBJ1-4): KAGVTQTPRYLIKTRGQQVTLSCSPISGHRSVSWYQQTPGQGLQFLFEYFSETQRNKGNFPGRFSGRQFSNSRSEMNVSTLELGDSALYLCASSEGYVEKLFFGSGTQLSVL.

The chain uses TRBV2 and TRBJ2-3; either TRBD1 or TRBD2 may supply D (5 bases each). V lost 5 bases and J 6 bases, leaving 9 bases between the germline ends. Germline lookup yields CDR1 SNHLY and CDR2 FYNNEI. This CDR3 is 12 amino acids long. CDR3 protein: CASSPGHDTQYF. In nucleotides, the CDR3 is TGTGCCAGCAGTCCGGGGCATGATACGCAGTATTTT.

The chain is built from TRBV28 and TRBJ1-5, with D possibly being TRBD1 (5 bases). Trimming shortened V by 5 bases and J by 15 bases, and 17 bases separated the two germline ends. The CDR3 is 12 amino acids. Germline CDR1 and CDR2: MDHEN and SYDVKM. The CDR3: CASSGPLPQGHF. Written as DNA, the CDR3 is TGTGCCAGCAGTGGGCCATTGCCTCAGGGGCATTTT.

The chain joins TRBV9 to TRBJ1-4; 9 positions agree with TRBD1. The junction had 6 bases not matched to a gene; V was cut back by 2 bases and J by 7 bases. The CDR3 has 15 residues. Germline lookup yields CDR1 SGDLS and CDR2 YYNGEE. CDR3 nucleotides: TGTGCCAGCAGCGTTGGGACAGGGATTGGTGAAAAACTGTTTTTT. Amino acid sequence: CASSVGTGIGEKLFF.

This clone was picked up one time. The rearrangement joins TRBV25-1 to TRBJ2-1; 15 bases are a match to TRBD2. Trimming removed 4 bases from V and 4 bases from J; junction bases left unmatched: 8. The CDR3 consists of 18 residues. The germline gives CDR1 MGHDK, CDR2 SYGVNS. The CDR3 spells CASSGTSGRGPRYNEQFF. The CDR3 nucleotides read TGTGCCAGCAGTGGGACTAGCGGGAGGGGGCCGAGGTACAATGAGCAGTTCTTC.

The chain couples TRBV28 to TRBJ1-2, with D perhaps TRBD1 (6 bases). The CDR3 runs 15 residues. Deletions cut 8 bases from V and 1 base from J, with 17 bases between. Germline CDR1 and CDR2: MDHEN and SYDVKM. As DNA, the CDR3 is TGTGCCAGCTTCCCCCGTGGACAGAGTAACTATGGCTACACCTTC. Amino acid sequence: CASFPRGQSNYGYTF.

This clone has a single count. Other DNA variants within this sample encode the same CDR3. The rearrangement joins TRBV7-3 to TRBJ2-2; weak D call: TRBD1 (5 bases). The length of the CDR3 is 14 residues. Per the germline V gene, CDR1 is SGHTA and CDR2 is FQGTGA. V dropped 4 bases and J dropped 1 base, with 7 bases sitting between them. For the CDR3, the DNA is TGTGCCAGCAGCTCTGACAGGAACACCGGGGAGCTGTTTTTT. It is translated as CASSSDRNTGELFF.

The V call is TRBV7-9, the J call TRBJ2-3; D remains ambiguous. There are 16 residues in the CDR3. V dropped 1 base and J dropped 2 bases, with 13 bases sitting between them. Germline values: CDR1 SEHNR, CDR2 FQNEAQ (reference sequence). CDR3 sequence (DNA): TGTGCCAGCAGCTTAGTGCCGATAGGTTACACAGATACGCAGTATTTT. It encodes CASSLVPIGYTDTQYF. Using reference TRBV7-9 and TRBJ2-3 for the parts outside the CDR3, the full variable domain is DTGVSQNPRHKITKRGQNVTFRCDPISEHNRLYWYRQTLGQGPEFLTYFQNEAQLEKSRLLSDRFSAERPKGSFSTLEIQRTEQGDSAMYLCASSLVPIGYTDTQYFGPGTRLTVL.

The V call is TRBV28, the J call TRBJ2-7; D possibly corresponds to TRBD1 (7 bases). Deletions cut 7 bases from V and 4 bases from J, with 17 bases between. Germline CDR1 and CDR2: MDHEN and SYDVKM. The CDR3 length is 14 residues. CDR3 nucleotide sequence: TGTGCCAGCAATGGTGGAGGGGGCTTATACGAGCAGTACTTC. It codes for CASNGGGGLYEQYF.

This clone was seen more than once but under ten times. The chain employs TRBV30 and TRBJ1-1; D perhaps matches TRBD1 (5 bases). The V end was cut by 2 bases, the J end by 1 base, with 8 bases between. CDR1 and CDR2 (germline): GTSNPN, SVGIG (reference sequence). The CDR3 spans 13 residues. CDR3 protein: CAWSPGPNTEAFF. The DNA for the CDR3 is TGTGCCTGGAGTCCAGGGCCGAACACTGAAGCTTTCTTT. Based on the CDR3 plus reference TRBV30 and TRBJ1-1, the full variable domain is SQTIHQWPATLVQPVGSPLSLECTVEGTSNPNLYWYRQAAGRGLQLLFYSVGIGQISSEVPQNLSASRPQDRQFILSSKKLLLSDSGFYLCAWSPGPNTEAFFGQGTRLTVV.

Turning to this clone: Other DNA sequences of this sample code for an identical CDR3. V gene TRBV5-1 combines with J gene TRBJ2-1; TRBD2 agrees at 10 bases. CDR3 length: 15 residues. Germline trimming cut 2 bases from V and 4 bases from J; bases unmatched to any gene: 3. Per the germline V gene, CDR1 is SGHRS and CDR2 is YFSETQ. CDR3 loop: CASSLGLADYNEQFF. The CDR3 region has the DNA TGCGCCAGCAGCTTAGGACTAGCGGATTACAATGAGCAGTTCTTC.

Regarding this clone: A much larger clone differs by one base, so this may be a read error. This sequence joins TRBV9 and TRBJ1-1, with no clear D. This CDR3 comprises 13 residues. CDR1 and CDR2 from the germline V gene are SGDLS and YYNGEE. V gave up 0 bases and J gave up 1 base, with 4 bases separating them. The CDR3 loop reads CASSVVRNTEAFF. As DNA, the CDR3 is TGTGCCAGCAGCGTAGTCAGGAACACTGAAGCTTTCTTT.

This clone showed up just once. This rearrangement joins TRBV7-2 to TRBJ2-3; maybe TRBD2 (7 bases). V lost 5 bases to trimming and J lost 0 bases, with 18 bases between them. This CDR3 is 17 amino acids long. CDR1 SGHTA and CDR2 FQGNSA come from the germline V gene. This chain's CDR3 is CASSRGRGAASTDTQYF. The CDR3 coding sequence is TGTGCCAGCAGCCGCGGTCGGGGGGCCGCTAGCACAGATACGCAGTATTTT.

This sequence joins TRBV9 and TRBJ2-1; D remains unclear. Germline CDR1 is SGDLS and CDR2 is YYNGEE. This CDR3 contains 16 residues. Trimming removed 0 bases from V and 4 bases from J, with 14 bases in between. CDR3 sequence: CASSVGQDTFYNEQFF. In DNA form, the CDR3 reads TGTGCCAGCAGCGTAGGGCAGGATACCTTTTACAATGAGCAGTTCTTC.

The chain carries TRBV27 and TRBJ2-5; 10 bases are a match to TRBD1. CDR3 length: 14 amino acids. Trimming removed 4 bases from V and 4 bases from J; junction bases left unmatched: 3. Germline V gives CDR1 MNHEY, CDR2 SMNVEV (reference sequence). This CDR3 reads CASSWDRGGETQYF. The CDR3 region has the DNA TGTGCCAGCAGTTGGGACAGGGGAGGAGAGACCCAGTACTTC.

The chain couples TRBV19 to TRBJ1-2, with unresolved D. V lost 5 bases and J 3 bases, leaving 16 bases between the germline ends. CDR3 length equals 15 residues. Germline V CDR1 and CDR2: LNHDA, SQIVND (reference sequence). The CDR3 DNA reads as TGTGCCAGTAGTCCCTGGGTCCGCACGGACTATGGCTACACCTTC. Encoded protein: CASSPWVRTDYGYTF.

This clone turned up a few times. Other DNA sequences in this specimen translate into the identical CDR3. This CDR3 reads CSVGQGDEKLFF. Here the CDR3 DNA reads TGCAGCGTTGGACAGGGTGACGAAAAACTGTTTTTT. V is TRBV29-1 and J is TRBJ1-4, with 7 bases fitting TRBD1. The germline V gene has CDR1 SQVTM and CDR2 ANQGSEA. V gave up 4 bases and J gave up 8 bases; unmatched junction bases: 4. CDR3 length: 12 amino acids.

The chain uses TRBV5-1 and TRBJ2-5; D could derive from TRBD1 or TRBD2 (5 bases each). CDR3 length: 17 residues. Germline V gene lookup returns CDR1 SGHRS and CDR2 YFSETQ. V lost 3 bases, J lost 4 bases, and 22 bases lay in between. The CDR3 coding sequence is TGCGCCAGCAGCTCGGTCGGGGCCCGGAGCATCGGAGAGACCCAGTACTTC. This codes for CASSSVGARSIGETQYF.